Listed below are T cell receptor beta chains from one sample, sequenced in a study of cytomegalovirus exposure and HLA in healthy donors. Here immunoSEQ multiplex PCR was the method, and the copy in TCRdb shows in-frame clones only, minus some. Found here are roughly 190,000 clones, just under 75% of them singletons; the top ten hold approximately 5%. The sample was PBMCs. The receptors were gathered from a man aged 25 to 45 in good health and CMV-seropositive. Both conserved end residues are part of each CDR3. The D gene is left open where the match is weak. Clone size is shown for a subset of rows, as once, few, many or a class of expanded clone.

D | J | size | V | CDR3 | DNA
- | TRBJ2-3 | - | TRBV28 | CASSLRSRGGTDTQYF | TGTGCCAGCAGTTTAAGGTCCAGGGGGGGCACAGATACGCAGTATTTT
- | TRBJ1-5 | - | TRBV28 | CASSDVRGRQPQHF | TGTGCCAGCAGTGACGTCCGGGGTCGACAGCCCCAGCATTTT
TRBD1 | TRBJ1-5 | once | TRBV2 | CASSGDRVYQPQHF | TGTGCCAGCAGTGGCGACAGGGTCTATCAGCCCCAGCATTTT
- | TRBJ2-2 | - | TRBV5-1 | CASSPQGSTGELFF | TGCGCCAGCAGCCCGCAGGGGTCCACCGGGGAGCTGTTTTTT
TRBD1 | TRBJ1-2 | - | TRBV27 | CASSLRRGQGLSRGYTF | TGTGCCAGCAGTTTGCGGCGGGGACAGGGCCTTAGTCGGGGCTACACCTTC
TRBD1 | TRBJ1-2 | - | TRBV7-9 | CASYPGQGAGGYTF | TGTGCCAGCTATCCGGGACAGGGGGCGGGCGGCTACACCTTC
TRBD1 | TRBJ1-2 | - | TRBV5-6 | CASSLDRGVGGYTF | TGTGCCAGCAGCTTGGACAGGGGAGTTGGTGGCTACACCTTC
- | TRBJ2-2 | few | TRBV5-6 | CASSLGSNTGELFF | TGTGCCAGCAGCTTGGGCAGTAACACCGGGGAGCTGTTTTTT
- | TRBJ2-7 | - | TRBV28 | CASSLHPSPYEQYF | TGTGCCAGCAGTTTACACCCCAGTCCCTACGAGCAGTACTTC
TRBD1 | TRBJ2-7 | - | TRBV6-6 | CASSFSPGTGSYEQYF | TGTGCCAGCAGTTTCTCGCCCGGGACAGGGAGCTACGAGCAGTACTTC
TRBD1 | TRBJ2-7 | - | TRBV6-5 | CASSYAGQGYEQYF | TGTGCCAGCAGTTACGCTGGACAGGGCTACGAGCAGTACTTC
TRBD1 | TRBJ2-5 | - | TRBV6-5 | CASSYFGQGREETQYF | TGTGCCAGCAGTTACTTCGGACAGGGACGAGAAGAGACCCAGTACTTC
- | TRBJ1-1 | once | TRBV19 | CASSIDPPGRTEAFF | TGTGCCAGTAGTATAGATCCCCCAGGGCGGACTGAAGCTTTCTTT
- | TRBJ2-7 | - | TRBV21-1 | CASSSGGLGFRSSYEQYF | TGTGCCAGCAGCAGTGGGGGCCTGGGTTTTAGGAGCTCCTACGAGCAGTACTTC
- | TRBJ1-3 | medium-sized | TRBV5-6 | CASSRGTGGISGNTIYF | TGTGCCAGCAGCCGCGGGACCGGGGGGATATCTGGAAACACCATATATTTT
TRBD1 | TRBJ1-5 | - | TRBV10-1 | CASSADRPSNQPQHF | TGCGCCAGCAGTGCGGACAGGCCTAGCAATCAGCCCCAGCATTTT
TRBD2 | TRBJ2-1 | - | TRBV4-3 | CASSQTGGGYNEQFF | TGCGCCAGCAGCCAAACGGGCGGGGGGTACAATGAGCAGTTCTTC
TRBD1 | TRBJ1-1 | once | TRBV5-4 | CASSLRRGLSDTEAFF | TGTGCCAGCAGCTTGCGCAGGGGGCTTTCAGACACTGAAGCTTTCTTT
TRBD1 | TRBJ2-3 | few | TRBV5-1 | CASSPSTGNTDTQYF | TGCGCCAGCAGCCCGTCGACAGGGAACACAGATACGCAGTATTTT
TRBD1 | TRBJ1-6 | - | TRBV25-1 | CASMDRGPSNSPLHF | TGTGCCAGCATGGACAGGGGGCCTTCTAATTCACCCCTCCACTTT
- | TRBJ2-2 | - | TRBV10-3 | CAIRVQGVAGELFF | TGTGCCATCAGAGTACAGGGTGTCGCCGGGGAGCTGTTTTTT
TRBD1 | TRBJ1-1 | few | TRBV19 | CASSMGTDYTEAFF | TGTGCCAGTAGTATGGGGACAGATTACACTGAAGCTTTCTTT
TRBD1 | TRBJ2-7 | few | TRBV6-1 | CASTKGQGSDEQYF | TGTGCCAGCACCAAGGGACAGGGTTCAGACGAGCAGTACTTC
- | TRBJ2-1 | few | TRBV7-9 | CASSLTPDWVNEQFF | TGTGCCAGCAGCTTAACCCCGGACTGGGTAAATGAGCAGTTCTTC
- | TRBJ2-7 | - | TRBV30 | CAWSADIYEQYF | TGTGCCTGGAGTGCAGACATCTACGAGCAGTACTTC
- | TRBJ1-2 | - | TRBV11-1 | CASSPGSGYGYTF | TGTGCCAGCTCCCCCGGGAGTGGGTATGGCTACACCTTC
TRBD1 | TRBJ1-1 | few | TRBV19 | CASSRDRAKWTEAFF | TGTGCCAGTAGTCGAGACAGGGCGAAATGGACTGAAGCTTTCTTT
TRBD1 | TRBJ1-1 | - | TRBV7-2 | CASSLESGQGRGAFF | TGTGCCAGCAGCTTAGAATCGGGACAGGGGCGAGGAGCTTTCTTT
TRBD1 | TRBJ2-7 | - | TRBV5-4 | CASSLAGGQGSTYEQYF | TGTGCCAGCAGCTTGGCCGGGGGACAGGGATCCACTTACGAGCAGTACTTC
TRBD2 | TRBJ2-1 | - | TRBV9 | CASSVNLAGGSKNEQFF | TGTGCCAGCAGCGTCAATTTAGCGGGAGGGTCCAAAAATGAGCAGTTCTTC
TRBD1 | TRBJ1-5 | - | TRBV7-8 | CASSSTDRVQPQHF | TGTGCCAGCAGTTCTACAGACAGGGTCCAGCCCCAGCATTTT
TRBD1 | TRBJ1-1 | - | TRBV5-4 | CASSSPGQGAEAFF | TGTGCCAGCAGCTCCCCGGGACAGGGGGCCGAAGCTTTCTTT
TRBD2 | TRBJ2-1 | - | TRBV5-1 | CASSFSTSGVSYNEQFF | TGCGCCAGCAGCTTCTCGACTAGCGGGGTCTCCTACAATGAGCAGTTCTTC
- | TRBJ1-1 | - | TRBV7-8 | CASSLAGLMNTEAFF | TGTGCCAGCAGCTTAGCGGGGCTCATGAACACTGAAGCTTTCTTT
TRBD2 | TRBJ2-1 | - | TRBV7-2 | CASASGRFHNEQFF | TGTGCCAGCGCGAGCGGGAGATTCCACAATGAGCAGTTCTTC
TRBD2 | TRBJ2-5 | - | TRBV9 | CATGAGSPQETQYF | TGTGCCACCGGAGCGGGATCCCCCCAAGAGACCCAGTACTTC
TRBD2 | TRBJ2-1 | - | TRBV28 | CASSMTSGAGEQFF | TGTGCCAGCAGTATGACTAGCGGGGCGGGTGAGCAGTTCTTC
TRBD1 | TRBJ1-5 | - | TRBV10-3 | CAISRQGSNQPQHF | TGTGCCATCAGCCGACAGGGTTCAAATCAGCCCCAGCATTTT
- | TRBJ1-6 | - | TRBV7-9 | CASSLGTVNSPLHF | TGTGCCAGCAGCTTAGGGACAGTCAATTCACCCCTCCACTTT
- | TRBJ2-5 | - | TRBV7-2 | CASSLGGGSGKGGTQYF | TGTGCCAGCAGCTTAGGGGGGGGCAGCGGGAAGGGAGGGACCCAGTACTTC
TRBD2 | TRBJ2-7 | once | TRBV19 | CASSPTSDPYEQYF | TGTGCCAGTAGTCCCACTAGCGACCCCTACGAGCAGTACTTC
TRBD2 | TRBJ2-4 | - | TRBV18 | CASSPGTSGGPQGQNIQYF | TGTGCCAGCTCACCCGGGACTAGCGGGGGGCCTCAAGGCCAAAACATTCAGTACTTC
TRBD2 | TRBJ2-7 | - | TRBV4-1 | CASSPPETSGEYEQYF | TGCGCCAGCAGCCCCCCGGAGACTAGCGGCGAGTACGAGCAGTACTTC